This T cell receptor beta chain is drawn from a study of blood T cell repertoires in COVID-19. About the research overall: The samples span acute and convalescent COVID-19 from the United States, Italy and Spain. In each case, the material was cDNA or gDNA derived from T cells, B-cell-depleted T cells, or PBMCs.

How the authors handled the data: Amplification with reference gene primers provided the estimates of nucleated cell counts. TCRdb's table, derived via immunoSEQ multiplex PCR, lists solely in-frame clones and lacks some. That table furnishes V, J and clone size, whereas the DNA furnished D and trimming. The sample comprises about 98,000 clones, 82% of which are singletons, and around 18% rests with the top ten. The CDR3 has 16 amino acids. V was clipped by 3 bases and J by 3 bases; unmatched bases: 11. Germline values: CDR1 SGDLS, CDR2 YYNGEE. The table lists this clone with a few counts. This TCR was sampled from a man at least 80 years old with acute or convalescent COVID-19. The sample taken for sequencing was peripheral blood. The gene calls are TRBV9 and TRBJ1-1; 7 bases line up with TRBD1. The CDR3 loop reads CASSGRQGEEDTEAFF. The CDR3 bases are TGTGCCAGCAGCGGCCGACAGGGAGAGGAGGACACTGAAGCTTTCTTT.